Listed here are 7 T cell receptor beta chains from one sample, sequenced in a study of blood T cell repertoires in COVID-19. TCRdb's table, derived via immunoSEQ multiplex PCR, lists solely in-frame clones and lacks some. The sample contains tens of thousands of clones, roughly 90% of which appear only once. Material: peripheral blood. The receptors come from a male donor with acute or convalescent COVID-19.

This clone occurred once. The CDR3 sequence is CASSTDRGFTEAFF. CDR3 bases: TGTGCCAGTAGTACGGACAGGGGGTTTACTGAAGCTTTCTTT. The rearrangement uses TRBV19 and TRBJ1-1, with 10 bases aligning to TRBD1. V dropped 4 bases and J dropped 5; count of bases not matched to a gene: 4. The CDR3 spans 14 residues. The germline V gene encodes CDR1 LNHDA and CDR2 SQIVND (reference sequence).

The chain combines TRBV15 with TRBJ1-6; 7 bases match TRBD1. CDR1 is LNHNV and CDR2 is YYDKDF in the germline V gene (reference sequence). The CDR3 extends over 14 amino acids. Losses at the gene ends were 0 bases for V and 13 bases for J; bases not matched to a gene: 6. CDR3 region: CATSRDRTGSPLHF. In DNA form, the CDR3 reads TGTGCCACCAGCAGAGATCGGACAGGATCCCCCCTCCACTTT.

This rearrangement joins TRBV3-1 (or the pseudogene TRBV3-2) to TRBJ2-5; 11 bases fit TRBD1. This CDR3 is 16 amino acids long. V dropped 9 bases and J dropped 0; count of bases not matched to a gene: 9. Germline CDR1 is LGHDT and CDR2 is YNNKEL (reference sequence). The CDR3 is CASSAPGQGDQETQYF. The CDR3 nucleotides read TGTGCCAGTAGCGCACCGGGACAGGGGGACCAAGAGACCCAGTACTTC.

This clone was seen only a few times. The chain joins TRBV5-8 to TRBJ1-6; D not resolved. Trimming shortened V by 3 bases and J by 9 bases, and 4 bases separated the two germline ends. Germline-derived CDR1 and CDR2 are SGHTS and YDEGEE. The CDR3 has 11 amino acids. The CDR3 nucleotides read TGTGCCAGCAGCTCCCTTTCACCCCTCCACTTT. Translating gives CASSSLSPLHF.

In its sample, this clone was seen once. The CDR3 DNA sequence: TGTGCCATCAGAGACAGGGGTAGCACTGAAGCTTTCTTT. The encoded protein is CAIRDRGSTEAFF. The chain carries TRBV10-3 and TRBJ1-1; 8 bases map to TRBD1. CDR3 length: 13 residues. Germline loops: CDR1 ENHRY, CDR2 SYGVKD. The V and J ends lost 6 bases and 4 bases, in that order; junction bases with no gene match: 4.

CDR3: CASSQGQGNQPQHF. CDR3 coding DNA: TGTGCCAGCAGCCAAGGCCAGGGAAATCAGCCCCAGCATTTT. The chain combines TRBV3-1 (or the pseudogene TRBV3-2) with TRBJ1-5; D possibly corresponds to TRBD1 (5 bases). The V end was cut by 1 base, the J end by 4 bases, with 8 bases between. Germline values: CDR1 LGHDT, CDR2 YNNKEL (reference sequence). CDR3 length: 14 residues.

The rearrangement joins TRBV23-1 to TRBJ1-2; possible D gene TRBD1, 6 bases. TRBV23-1 is annotated as an ORF whose role is uncertain. V lost 6 bases, J lost 0 bases, and 20 bases lay in between. The CDR3 has 17 residues. For the CDR3, the DNA is TGCGCCAGCAGAATTAGAGCGGGGGGGCCGTCTAACTATGGCTACACCTTC. Protein product: CASRIRAGGPSNYGYTF.